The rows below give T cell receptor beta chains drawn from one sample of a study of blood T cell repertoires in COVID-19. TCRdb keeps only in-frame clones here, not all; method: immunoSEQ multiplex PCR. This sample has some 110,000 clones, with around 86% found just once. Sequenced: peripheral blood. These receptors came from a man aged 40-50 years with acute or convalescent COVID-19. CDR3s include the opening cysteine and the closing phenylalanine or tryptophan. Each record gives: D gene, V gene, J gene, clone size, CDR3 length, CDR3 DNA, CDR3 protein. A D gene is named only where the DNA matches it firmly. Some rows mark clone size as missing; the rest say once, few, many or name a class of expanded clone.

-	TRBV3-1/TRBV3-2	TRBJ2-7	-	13	TGTGCCAGCAGCCAAGCGGGGTTCTACGAGCAGTACTTC	CASSQAGFYEQYF
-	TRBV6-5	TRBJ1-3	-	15	TGTGCCAGCAGGAGAAGAAGAACCGCTGGAAACACCATATATTTT	CASRRRRTAGNTIYF
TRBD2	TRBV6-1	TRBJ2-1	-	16	TGTGCCAGCAGTGAAACAGCGGGGACTCCCTACAATGAGCAGTTCTTC	CASSETAGTPYNEQFF
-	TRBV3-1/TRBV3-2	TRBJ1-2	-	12	TGTGCCAGCTCAGGGTCTAACTATGGCTACACCTTC	CASSGSNYGYTF
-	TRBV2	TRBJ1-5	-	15	TGTGCCAGCAGTGAAGGATGGGAGGTCAATCAGCCCCAGCATTTT	CASSEGWEVNQPQHF
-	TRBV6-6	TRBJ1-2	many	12	TGTGCCAGCAGTCCCGCGGCGTATGGCTACACCTTC	CASSPAAYGYTF
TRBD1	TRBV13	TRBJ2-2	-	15	TGTGCCAGCAGCTTCTCCGACAGGGGAACCGGGGAGCTGTTTTTT	CASSFSDRGTGELFF
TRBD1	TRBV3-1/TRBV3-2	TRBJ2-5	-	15	TGTGCCAGCAGCCGCTGGGACAGGGGCAAAGAGACCCAGTACTTC	CASSRWDRGKETQYF
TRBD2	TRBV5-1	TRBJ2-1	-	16	TGCGCCAGCAGCGTGGCAAGACTAGCGGGAGACAATGAGCAGTTCTTC	CASSVARLAGDNEQFF
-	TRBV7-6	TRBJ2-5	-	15	TGTGCCAGCAGCCCACGGCGGGAAAAGCAAGAGACCCAGTACTTC	CASSPRREKQETQYF
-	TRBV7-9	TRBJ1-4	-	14	TGTGCCAGCAGCCTTAGATCAACTAATGAAAAACTGTTTTTT	CASSLRSTNEKLFF
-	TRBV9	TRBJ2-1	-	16	TGTGCCAGCAGCCACCCGGCGAGCGGAGATGCAAGGGCGCAGTTCTTC	CASSHPASGDARAQFF
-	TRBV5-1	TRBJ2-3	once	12	TGCGCCAGCAGCTTGGATCGAGATACGCAGTATTTT	CASSLDRDTQYF
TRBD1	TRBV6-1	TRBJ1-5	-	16	TGTGCCAGCAGTGAATGGAAAGGACAGGGGAATCAGCCCCAGCATTTT	CASSEWKGQGNQPQHF
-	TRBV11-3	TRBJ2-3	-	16	TGTGCCAGCAGCTTAGCAACGGGAGCTGTCGCAGATACGCAGTATTTT	CASSLATGAVADTQYF
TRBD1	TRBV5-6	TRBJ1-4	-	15	TGTGCCAGCAGCTTGGGGACAGGGCGGATCAAAAAACTGTTTTTT	CASSLGTGRIKKLFF
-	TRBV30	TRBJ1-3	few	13	TGTGCCTGGAGGCCTAATGGGGCCAACACCATATATTTT	CAWRPNGANTIYF
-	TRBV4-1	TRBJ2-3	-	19	TGCGCCAGCAGCCAAGATGTTTCACTAGGGGGGGCCTTCCCAGATACGCAGTATTTT	CASSQDVSLGGAFPDTQYF
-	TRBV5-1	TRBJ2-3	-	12	TGCGCCAGCAGCTTTGACACTGATCCGCAGTATTTT	CASSFDTDPQYF
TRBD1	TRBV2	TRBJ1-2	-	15	TGTGCCAGCAGCGACTACGGGACAGGGGTATATGGCTACACCTTC	CASSDYGTGVYGYTF
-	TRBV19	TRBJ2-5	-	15	TGTGCCAGTAGTATCCGAGGCGATTCGGGAGAGACCCAGTACTTC	CASSIRGDSGETQYF
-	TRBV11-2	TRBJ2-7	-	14	TGTGCCAGCAGCTTAAGACGCAGGGCCGACGAGCAGTACTTC	CASSLRRRADEQYF
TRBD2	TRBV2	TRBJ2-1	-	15	TGTGCCAGCAGGCCTACTAGCGGAGGGTACAATGAGCAGTTCTTC	CASRPTSGGYNEQFF
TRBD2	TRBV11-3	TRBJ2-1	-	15	TGTGCCAGCAGCCCACCGGGACTAGCTCCCCATGAGCAGTTCTTC	CASSPPGLAPHEQFF
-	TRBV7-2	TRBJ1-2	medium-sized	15	TGTGCCAGCAGCGGGGGACTAGGGACGGACTATGGCTACACCTTC	CASSGGLGTDYGYTF
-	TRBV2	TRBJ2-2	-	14	TGTGCCAGCGTCCAGACTGTAAACACCGGGGAGCTGTTTTTT	CASVQTVNTGELFF
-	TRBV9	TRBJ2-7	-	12	TGTGCCAGCAGCGTTACAGGGTCCGAGCAGTACTTC	CASSVTGSEQYF
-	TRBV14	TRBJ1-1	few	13	TGTGCCAGCAGCCAAGATCTGGGAGTGCAAGCTTTCTTT	CASSQDLGVQAFF
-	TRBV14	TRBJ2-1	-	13	TGTGCCAGCAGCCAAGAACTGTACAATGAGCAGTTCTTC	CASSQELYNEQFF
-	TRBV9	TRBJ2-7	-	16	TGTGCCAGCAGCGTAGACGCGTCTTCATCGGGAAACGAGCAGTACTTC	CASSVDASSSGNEQYF
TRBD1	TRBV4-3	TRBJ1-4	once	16	TGCGCCAGCAGCCGTTCATCCGGGACAGGAAATGAAAAACTGTTTTTT	CASSRSSGTGNEKLFF
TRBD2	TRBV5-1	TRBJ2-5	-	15	TGCGCCAGCAGTGCCGCTAGCGGGGGCCGGGAGACCCAGTACTTC	CASSAASGGRETQYF
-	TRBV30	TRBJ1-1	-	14	TGTGCCTGGAGTAGGAGAGGGGGGAACACTGAAGCTTTCTTT	CAWSRRGGNTEAFF
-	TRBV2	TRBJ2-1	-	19	TGTGCCAGCAGTGATTCACGGGCGTTGACAGGACTCTCCTACAATGAGCAGTTCTTC	CASSDSRALTGLSYNEQFF
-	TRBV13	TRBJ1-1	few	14	TGTGCCAGCAGCCCTAGGGGTCTGTGGAGTGAAGCTTTCTTT	CASSPRGLWSEAFF
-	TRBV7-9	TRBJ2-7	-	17	TGTGCCAGCAGCCCAGTAAACCCAGGCAGAACCTTCTACGAGCAGTACTTC	CASSPVNPGRTFYEQYF
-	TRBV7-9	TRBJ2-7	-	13	TGTGCCAGCAGCTTAACCGGGACCTACGAGCAGTACTTC	CASSLTGTYEQYF
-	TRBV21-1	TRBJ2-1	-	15	TGTGCCAGCAGCAAAACGGGAGGTTCTTACAATGAGCAGTTCTTC	CASSKTGGSYNEQFF
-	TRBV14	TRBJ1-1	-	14	TGTGCCAGCAGCCAAGTTAGAGGGGGTACTGAAGCTTTCTTT	CASSQVRGGTEAFF
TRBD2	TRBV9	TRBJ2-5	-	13	TGTGCCAGCAGCGTACTAGGGGAGGGGACCCAGTACTTC	CASSVLGEGTQYF
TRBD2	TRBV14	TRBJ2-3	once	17	TGTGCCAGCAGCCAAGTCCCCTTAGCGGGAGTTTCGAATACGCAGTATTTT	CASSQVPLAGVSNTQYF
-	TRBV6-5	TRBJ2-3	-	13	TGTGCCAGCAGTTACTCAGGAGCAGATACGCAGTATTTT	CASSYSGADTQYF
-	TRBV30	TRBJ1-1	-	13	TGTGCCTGGAGTGGCACCCTGCGGGTTACGGCTTTCTTT	CAWSGTLRVTAFF
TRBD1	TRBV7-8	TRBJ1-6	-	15	TGTGCCAGCAGCTCCTCCGGGACAGGGATTTCACCCCTCCACTTT	CASSSSGTGISPLHF
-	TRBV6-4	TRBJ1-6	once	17	TGTGCCAGCAGTGACGAGATCGGGGGGGGCGTAAATTCACCCCTCCACTTT	CASSDEIGGGVNSPLHF
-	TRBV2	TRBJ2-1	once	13	TGTGTCAGGGGATCGGGCGGGGTTTATGAGCAGTTCTTC	CVRGSGGVYEQFF
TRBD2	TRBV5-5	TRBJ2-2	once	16	TGTGCCAGCAGACCTGGGACTAGCGGGAGTCTCGGGGAGCTGTTTTTT	CASRPGTSGSLGELFF
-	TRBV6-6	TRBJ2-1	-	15	TGTGCCAGCAGTCGAGCCGGGACATCCTGGGCTGAGCAGTTCTTC	CASSRAGTSWAEQFF
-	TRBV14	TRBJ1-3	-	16	TGTGCCAGCAGCCGCCCGAGTGCCTACTCTGGAAACACCATATATTTT	CASSRPSAYSGNTIYF
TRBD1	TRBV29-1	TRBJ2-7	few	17	TGCAGCGTTGTGGGTCTCCGGGACAGGGCTAGCTCCTACGAGCAGTACTTC	CSVVGLRDRASSYEQYF
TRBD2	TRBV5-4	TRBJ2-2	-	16	TGTGCCAGCAGCTCGGGGACTAGCGGGAGCACCGGGGAGCTGTTTTTT	CASSSGTSGSTGELFF
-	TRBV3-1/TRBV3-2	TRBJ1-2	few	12	TGTGCCAGCTCCCTCTCGGGGGGTGGCTACACCTTC	CASSLSGGGYTF
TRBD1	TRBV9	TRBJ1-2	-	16	TGTGCCAGCAGCCACCCTACGACAGGGGCTCAACTTGGCTACACCTTC	CASSHPTTGAQLGYTF
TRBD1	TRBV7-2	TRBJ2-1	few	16	TGTGCCAGCAGCTTAGCTCCCGGGACAGCTTACAATGAGCAGTTCTTC	CASSLAPGTAYNEQFF
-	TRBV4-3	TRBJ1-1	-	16	TGCGCCAGCAGCGGGGGAGCAGGGGCTATGAACACTGAAGCTTTCTTT	CASSGGAGAMNTEAFF
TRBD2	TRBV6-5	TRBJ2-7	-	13	TGTGCCAGCAGTACAACTAGCGGATACGAGCAGTACTTC	CASSTTSGYEQYF
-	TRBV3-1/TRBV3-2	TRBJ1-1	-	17	TGTGCCAGCAGCCAAGATTGTAGGACAGACATGAACACTGAAGCTTTCTTT	CASSQDCRTDMNTEAFF